This entry concerns a single T cell receptor (beta chain). Antigen unknown. Read sequence stops 3 residues before the CDR3 end, and the germline J gene provides the missing end. The data derive from a study of T cell clonality in common variable immunodeficiency. Study-wide results and caveats: Links between repertoire features and CVID complications were heterogeneity-limited. CVID subjects had higher TCRbeta clonality than healthy controls, most marked in about a third.

Germline CDR1 reads SGHKS; CDR2 reads YYEKEE (reference sequence). The CDR3 extends over 13 amino acids. With V trimmed by 3 bases and J by 3 bases, 2 bases remained unmatched. TCRdb's copy holds only in-frame clones and misses some; the assay was immunoSEQ multiplex PCR. In total the sample includes about 39,000 clones, none of them seen once. The sequence was obtained from a person aged 18 to 75 in good health. This sequence joins TRBV5-5 and TRBJ2-7; 8 bases are a match to TRBD1. What was sequenced was peripheral blood mononuclear cells. CDR3 region: CASSSGQGYEQYF. Partial CDR3 DNA: TGTGCCAGCAGCTCAGGACAGGGCTACGAG.